This TCR beta chain was recorded in a study of T cells after yellow fever vaccination. This CDR3 spans 15 amino acids. Germline values: CDR1 KGHSH, CDR2 LQKENI. With V trimmed by 2 bases and J by 4 bases, 3 bases remained unmatched. This clonotype was counted ten times or more. From the 5' RACE reads, TCRdb called clonotypes with MiXCR, one entry per CDR3 protein. The repertoire includes approximately 74,000 distinct CDR3 sequences, around 6.2% of them detected once, and under 2.5% sits in the top ten. This chain joins TRBV18 and TRBJ2-1; TRBD2 agrees at 9 bases. The receptor was isolated from a man between 18 and 35 years old who received the YFV17D yellow fever vaccine. Sequenced here: CD4+ T cells sorted from PBMCs, sampled around 16 days after the first yellow fever vaccination. CDR3 nucleotides: TGTGCCAGCTCACCAGGCGGGGGGGCGTACAATGAGCAGTTCTTC. Translating gives CASSPGGGAYNEQFF. Full variable domain (rest looked up from reference TRBV18 and TRBJ2-1): NAGVMQNPRHLVRRRGQEARLRCSPMKGHSHVYWYRQLPEEGLKFMVYLQKENIIDESGMPKERFSAEFPKEGPSILRIQQVVRGDSAAYFCASSPGGGAYNEQFFGPGTRLTVL.